A selection of T cell receptor beta chains follows, all from one sample in a study of shared clonotypes between healthy human individuals. This table comes from immunoSEQ multiplex PCR, and its TCRdb copy is limited to in-frame clones, with some not included. The sample contains about 2.4 million clones, roughly 92% of which appear only once. Sequenced material: naive CD4+ T cells sorted from blood. These receptors came from a man aged 18 to 29 in good health. Both conserved end residues are part of each CDR3. A D gene is named only where the DNA matches it firmly. Not every row has a clone size; where given, it reads once, few, many or a size class.

j_call | v_call | clone_size | d_call | cdr3_aa | cdr3_nt
TRBJ2-7 | TRBV6-5 | NA | TRBD2 | CASRDSSGIYEQYF | TGTGCCAGCAGGGATTCTAGCGGGATCTACGAGCAGTACTTC
TRBJ2-4 | TRBV18 | NA | TRBD2 | CASSPPPRLAGEGGNIQYF | TGTGCCAGCTCACCACCCCCGAGACTAGCGGGAGAGGGAGGAAACATTCAGTACTTC
TRBJ2-2 | TRBV11-2 | NA | NA | CASSIGGRERYDTGELFF | TGTGCCAGCTCCATTGGGGGTAGGGAGCGGTACGACACCGGGGAGCTGTTTTTT
TRBJ2-7 | TRBV7-2 | NA | NA | CASSRPGLTVNEQYF | TGTGCCAGCAGCCGACCGGGACTGACAGTGAACGAGCAGTACTTC
TRBJ1-3 | TRBV19 | NA | NA | CASSTRASRSGNTIYF | TGTGCCAGTAGTACCCGGGCCTCTCGCTCTGGAAACACCATATATTTT
TRBJ1-4 | TRBV2 | NA | TRBD1 | CASRKGQGALITNEKLFF | TGTGCCAGCAGGAAGGGACAGGGGGCGCTTATTACTAATGAAAAACTGTTTTTT
TRBJ2-7 | TRBV5-1 | NA | NA | CASSATTGPYEQYF | TGCGCCAGCAGCGCGACGACAGGACCCTACGAGCAGTACTTC
TRBJ2-3 | TRBV15 | NA | TRBD2 | CATSRGLLAGVPDTQYF | TGTGCCACCAGCAGAGGGTTACTAGCGGGAGTACCAGATACGCAGTATTTT
TRBJ1-2 | TRBV19 | NA | TRBD1 | CASRERQGGYTF | TGTGCCAGTAGGGAACGACAGGGTGGCTACACCTTC
TRBJ2-1 | TRBV19 | NA | NA | CASRTVWRGNNEQFF | TGTGCCAGTAGGACCGTTTGGCGGGGTAACAATGAGCAGTTCTTC
TRBJ1-1 | TRBV5-1 | NA | NA | CASSPQGGVTEAFF | TGCGCCAGCAGCCCACAGGGCGGGGTAACTGAAGCTTTCTTT
TRBJ1-1 | TRBV28 | NA | NA | CASSFVTGNTEAFF | TGTGCCAGCAGTTTCGTTACAGGGAACACTGAAGCTTTCTTT
TRBJ2-2 | TRBV11-2 | NA | NA | CASSPDGVRTGELFF | TGTGCCAGCAGCCCTGACGGGGTGCGCACCGGGGAGCTGTTTTTT
TRBJ2-2 | TRBV25-1 | NA | TRBD1 | CASSEHRGGSGELFF | TGTGCCAGCAGTGAACACAGGGGCGGCTCCGGGGAGCTGTTTTTT
TRBJ2-7 | TRBV5-4 | NA | NA | CASSRDRTSSYEQYF | TGTGCCAGCAGCCGGGACCGCACAAGCTCCTACGAGCAGTACTTC
TRBJ2-5 | TRBV28 | NA | TRBD1 | CASSSGQGGKETQYF | TGTGCCAGCAGTTCGGGACAGGGAGGGAAAGAGACCCAGTACTTC
TRBJ2-2 | TRBV7-2 | NA | TRBD1 | CASSSWTGGNTGELFF | TGTGCCAGCAGCTCGTGGACAGGGGGCAACACCGGGGAGCTGTTTTTT
TRBJ1-4 | TRBV7-6 | NA | NA | CASSLGVGSTNEKLFF | TGTGCCAGCAGCTTAGGAGTAGGTTCAACTAATGAAAAACTGTTTTTT
TRBJ2-3 | TRBV6-1 | NA | TRBD2 | CASHTRAGGRNTQYF | TGTGCCAGCCACACCAGAGCGGGGGGGCGAAATACGCAGTATTTT
TRBJ1-1 | TRBV6-6 | few | NA | CASRNGSLTTEAFF | TGTGCCAGCAGAAACGGCAGCCTGACGACTGAAGCTTTCTTT
TRBJ2-3 | TRBV29-1 | NA | TRBD1 | CSSARGQADTQYF | TGCAGCAGCGCTAGGGGGCAAGCAGATACGCAGTATTTT
TRBJ2-6 | TRBV18 | NA | TRBD1 | CASSPTSGQGSSGANVLTF | TGTGCCAGCTCACCCACCTCCGGACAGGGGAGCTCTGGGGCCAACGTCCTGACTTTC
TRBJ1-1 | TRBV6-1 | NA | NA | CASSELRGNTEAFF | TGTGCCAGCAGTGAATTAAGGGGAAACACTGAAGCTTTCTTT
TRBJ1-1 | TRBV18 | NA | NA | CASAKENTEAFF | TGTGCCAGCGCGAAGGAGAACACTGAAGCTTTCTTT
TRBJ1-1 | TRBV6-6 | NA | NA | CASSYSDLMNTEAFF | TGTGCCAGCAGTTACTCGGACCTCATGAACACTGAAGCTTTCTTT
TRBJ2-4 | TRBV7-9 | NA | NA | CASSLSPDPLRHF | TGTGCCAGCAGCTTATCCCCGGACCCCCTCCGGCACTTC
TRBJ2-7 | TRBV5-1 | NA | TRBD2 | CASSPGPLAADSYEQYF | TGCGCCAGCAGCCCTGGACCCCTAGCGGCAGACTCCTACGAGCAGTACTTC
TRBJ2-3 | TRBV7-9 | NA | TRBD2 | CASSLGTSGGPGTDTQYF | TGTGCCAGCAGCCTCGGGACTAGCGGGGGGCCCGGCACAGATACGCAGTATTTT
TRBJ1-4 | TRBV6-1 | NA | NA | CASSARGRGNEKLFF | TGTGCCAGCAGTGCCAGAGGACGCGGTAATGAAAAACTGTTTTTT
TRBJ2-7 | TRBV7-2 | NA | TRBD2 | CASSLAGVAGGSYEQYF | TGTGCCAGCAGCTTAGCGGGGGTAGCGGGAGGCTCCTACGAGCAGTACTTC
TRBJ1-1 | TRBV25-1 | NA | NA | CASGEGGHPEAFF | TGTGCCAGCGGAGAGGGGGGACACCCAGAAGCTTTCTTT